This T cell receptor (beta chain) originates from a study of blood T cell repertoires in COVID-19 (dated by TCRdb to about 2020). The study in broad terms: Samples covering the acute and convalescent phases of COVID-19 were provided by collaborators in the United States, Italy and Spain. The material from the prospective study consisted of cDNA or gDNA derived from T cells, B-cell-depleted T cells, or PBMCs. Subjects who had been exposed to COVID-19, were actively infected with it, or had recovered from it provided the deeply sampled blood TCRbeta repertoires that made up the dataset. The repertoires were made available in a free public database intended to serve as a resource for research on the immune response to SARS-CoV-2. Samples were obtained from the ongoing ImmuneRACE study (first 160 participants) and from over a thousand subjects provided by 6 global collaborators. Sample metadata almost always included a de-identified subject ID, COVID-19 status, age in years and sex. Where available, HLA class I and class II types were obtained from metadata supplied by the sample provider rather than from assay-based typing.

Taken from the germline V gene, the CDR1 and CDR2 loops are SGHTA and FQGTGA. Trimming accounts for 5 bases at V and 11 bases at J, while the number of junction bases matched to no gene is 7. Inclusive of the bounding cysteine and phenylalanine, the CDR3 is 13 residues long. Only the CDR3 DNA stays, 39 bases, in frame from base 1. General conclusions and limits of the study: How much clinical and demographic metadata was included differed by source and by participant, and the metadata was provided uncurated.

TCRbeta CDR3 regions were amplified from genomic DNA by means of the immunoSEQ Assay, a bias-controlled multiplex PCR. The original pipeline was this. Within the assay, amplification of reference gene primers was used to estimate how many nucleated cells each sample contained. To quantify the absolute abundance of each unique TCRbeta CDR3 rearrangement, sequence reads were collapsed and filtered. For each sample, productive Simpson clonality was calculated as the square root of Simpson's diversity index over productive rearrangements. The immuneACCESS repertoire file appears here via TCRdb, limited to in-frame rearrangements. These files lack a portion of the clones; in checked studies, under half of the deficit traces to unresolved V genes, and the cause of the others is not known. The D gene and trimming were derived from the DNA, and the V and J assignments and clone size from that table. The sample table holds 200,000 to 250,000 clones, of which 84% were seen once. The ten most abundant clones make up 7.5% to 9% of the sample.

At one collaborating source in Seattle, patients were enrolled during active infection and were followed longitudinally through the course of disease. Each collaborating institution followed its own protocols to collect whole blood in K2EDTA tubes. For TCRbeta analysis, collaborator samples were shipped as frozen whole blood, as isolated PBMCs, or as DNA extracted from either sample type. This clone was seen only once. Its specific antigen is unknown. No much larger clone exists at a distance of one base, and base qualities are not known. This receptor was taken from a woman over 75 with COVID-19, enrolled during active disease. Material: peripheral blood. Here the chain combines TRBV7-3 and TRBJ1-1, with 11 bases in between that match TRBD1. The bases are TGTGCCAGCAGCAAAGGACAGGGGGCGTCGGCTTTCTTT. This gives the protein CASSKGQGASAFF.